The 11 T cell receptor beta chains given below trace back to one sample, sequenced in a study of PD-1 blockade in classical Hodgkin lymphoma. Regarding time point: newly diagnosed, previously untreated cHL patient sample. Isolated CD8+ T cells were derived from thawed PBMCs through magnetic negative selection. Profiling relied on immunoSEQ multiplex PCR, and the TCRdb table lists in-frame clones only, not all of them. The sample holds approximately 21,000 clones, approximately 87% seen once. Sample: CD8+ T cells from blood. All receptors derive from a human donor with classical Hodgkin lymphoma.

This clone was seen a single time. The V gene is TRBV4-1, the J gene TRBJ2-7, with D perhaps being TRBD1 or TRBD2 (5 bases each). Between the trimmed V and J ends, which lost 4 bases and 3 bases, there was a span of 13 bases. CDR3 size: 14 residues. Germline CDR1 reads MGHRA; CDR2 reads YSYEKL. CDR3 in amino acids: CASSPRVGSYEQYF. CDR3 sequence (DNA): TGCGCCAGCAGCCCCAGGGTGGGGAGCTACGAGCAGTACTTC.

The rearrangement links TRBV7-2 to TRBJ2-7, with D perhaps matching TRBD1 (5 bases). The CDR3 is 14 residues long. V lost 1 base and J lost 2, with 9 bases in between. In germline, CDR1 is SGHTA, CDR2 FQGNSA. CDR3: CASSLGVRAYEQYF. In nucleotides, the CDR3 is TGTGCCAGCAGCTTAGGTGTCAGGGCCTACGAGCAGTACTTC.

The chain joins TRBV7-9 to TRBJ2-1; D possibly uses TRBD1 or TRBD2 (5 bases each). This CDR3 region has 16 residues. The V end lost 5 bases, the J end lost 8 bases, and 22 bases lay between the germline ends. Germline loops: CDR1 SEHNR, CDR2 FQNEAQ (reference sequence). The chain's CDR3 is CASSPIEGKVQDEQFF. The CDR3 nucleotides are TGTGCCAGCAGCCCAATTGAGGGGAAGGTACAAGATGAGCAGTTCTTC. Full variable domain (missing parts from reference TRBV7-9 and TRBJ2-1): DTGVSQNPRHKITKRGQNVTFRCDPISEHNRLYWYRQTLGQGPEFLTYFQNEAQLEKSRLLSDRFSAERPKGSFSTLEIQRTEQGDSAMYLCASSPIEGKVQDEQFFGPGTRLTVL.

For the CDR3, the DNA is TGTGCCATCAGCTTACACGTGACTAGCGGGATACGCTCCTACAATGAGCAGTTCTTC. Translating gives CAISLHVTSGIRSYNEQFF. The V and J genes are TRBV10-3 and TRBJ2-1; TRBD2 matches at 11 bases. Looked up from germline, CDR1 is ENHRY and CDR2 is SYGVKD. The CDR3 loop spans 19 amino acids. J lost 0 bases, V lost 6 bases, and 13 bases had no gene match.

This clone was found once. The V and J genes are TRBV15 and TRBJ2-2, with TRBD1 identical over 7 bases. With 2 bases clipped from V and 7 bases from J, the junction kept 13 bases outside the gene matches. Per the germline V gene, CDR1 is LNHNV and CDR2 is YYDKDF (reference sequence). This CDR3 comprises 17 residues. The CDR3 here is CATSRPNTRQGDGELFF. CDR3 nucleotides: TGTGCCACCAGCAGACCCAACACTAGACAGGGTGACGGGGAGCTGTTTTTT.

V is TRBV7-9 and J is TRBJ1-4; D unclear. V was pared by 1 base and J by 7 bases, with 13 bases between. The CDR3 contains 15 residues. Germline CDR1 and CDR2: SEHNR and FQNEAQ (reference sequence). CDR3 region: CASSLGPRQIEKLFF. In DNA, the CDR3 is TGTGCCAGCAGCTTAGGGCCACGTCAAATTGAAAAACTGTTTTTT.

V is TRBV25-1 and J is TRBJ2-1; D may be TRBD1 or TRBD2 (5 bases each). V was pared by 1 base and J by 4 bases, with 17 bases between. Germline V CDR1 and CDR2: MGHDK, SYGVNS. The CDR3 runs 17 residues. The CDR3 sequence is CASSEWDLGDRYNEQFF. CDR3 bases: TGTGCCAGCAGTGAATGGGACCTGGGGGATCGTTACAATGAGCAGTTCTTC.

The chain has TRBV18 and TRBJ2-3; 11 nucleotides agree with TRBD1. CDR3 length: 15 residues. Germline lookup yields CDR1 KGHSH and CDR2 LQKENI. Trimming at V came to 3 bases and at J to 5 bases, leaving 4 bases not matched to a gene. CDR3 residues: CASSPGQGVGDTQYF. DNA for the CDR3: TGTGCCAGCTCACCGGGACAGGGGGTTGGAGATACGCAGTATTTT.

The count of this clone is one. The gene calls are TRBV19 and TRBJ2-1; 11 bases line up with TRBD1. The CDR3 is made up of 14 amino acids. J gave up 8 bases and V 4 bases, and 4 bases lay outside the gene matches. From germline, CDR1 is LNHDA and CDR2 SQIVND (reference sequence). CDR3 sequence (DNA): TGTGCCAGTAGTACCGGGACAGGGGGTTATGAGCAGTTCTTC. The encoded protein is CASSTGTGGYEQFF.

The chain employs TRBV19 and TRBJ2-7; 11 bases line up with TRBD1. The CDR3 totals 17 residues. V lost 9 bases to trimming and J lost 6 bases; unmatched junction nucleotides: 19. In germline, CDR1 is LNHDA, CDR2 SQIVND (reference sequence). For the CDR3, the DNA is TGTGCCAGCACTTTACGGCCGGCCGGACAGGGGGCCGGCGAGCAGTACTTC. It is translated as CASTLRPAGQGAGEQYF.

The J gene is TRBJ2-7, the V gene TRBV27; D perhaps matches TRBD1 (5 bases). The germline V gene has CDR1 MNHEY and CDR2 SMNVEV (reference sequence). The length of the CDR3 is 14 residues. V was cut by 2 bases and J by 2 bases, with 10 bases left in between. The CDR3 region is CASSLSPGTYEQYF. The CDR3 DNA reads as TGTGCCAGCAGTTTAAGTCCAGGGACCTACGAGCAGTACTTC.